This is a list of T cell receptor beta chains from one sample in a study of blood T cell repertoires in COVID-19. Here immunoSEQ multiplex PCR was the method, and the copy in TCRdb shows in-frame clones only, minus some. Of about 350,000 clones in the sample, about 92% were seen once. The sample taken for sequencing was peripheral blood. Receptors were obtained from a woman aged 60-75 years with COVID-19, enrolled during active disease. Each CDR3 is given with its conserved first and last residue. The D gene is left open where the match is weak. The listing skips clone size in some rows; elsewhere it reads once, few, many or a size class.

>TRBV19|-|TRBJ1-5|-
TGTGCCAGTCAACTACAGGGTGGAGGTCAGCCCCAGCATTTT
CASQLQGGGQPQHF
>TRBV25-1|-|TRBJ1-1|-
TGTGCCAGCAGTGAATTTTGGGGGGCTGAAGCTTTCTTT
CASSEFWGAEAFF
>TRBV19|TRBD1|TRBJ1-5|-
TGTGCCAGTAGTTTCGCGACAGGGTACAATCAGCCCCAGCATTTT
CASSFATGYNQPQHF
>TRBV6-5|TRBD1|TRBJ2-1|-
TGTGCCAGCAGTTACGGACAGGGGATTTACAATGAGCAGTTCTTC
CASSYGQGIYNEQFF
>TRBV3-1/TRBV3-2|TRBD2|TRBJ2-1|-
TGTGCCAGCAGCCAAGATCAAGGCGGGGGGCACTACAATGAGCAGTTCTTC
CASSQDQGGGHYNEQFF
>TRBV19|-|TRBJ2-1|-
TGTGCCAGTAGAAGCCACAGGGACTCCTACAATGAGCAGTTCTTC
CASRSHRDSYNEQFF
>TRBV6-1|-|TRBJ1-2|-
TGTGCCAGCAGTGAAGTGGCCCCCAGGAACTATGGCTACACCTTC
CASSEVAPRNYGYTF
>TRBV3-1/TRBV3-2|-|TRBJ1-2|once
TGTGCCAGCAGCCGACTCATCTCGGGGTATGGCTACACCTTC
CASSRLISGYGYTF
>TRBV6-1|-|TRBJ2-7|-
TGTGCCAGCACTGAATTGGGACTGTCCTACGAGCAGTACTTC
CASTELGLSYEQYF
>TRBV9|TRBD2|TRBJ2-1|-
TGTGCCAGCAGCGTAGGACTAGCGGGGTGGGGTGAGCAGTTCTTC
CASSVGLAGWGEQFF
>TRBV11-2|TRBD1|TRBJ2-1|few
TGTGCCACCCAGGGGAACAGGGGGTGGGAGGAGCAGTTCTTC
CATQGNRGWEEQFF
>TRBV2|TRBD1|TRBJ2-7|-
TGTGCCAGCACCAGGGGTGGAGGGACAGGGGCCTACGAGCAGTACTTC
CASTRGGGTGAYEQYF
>TRBV5-5|-|TRBJ1-5|-
TGTGCCAGCAGCCCTCAGGAGGGGAACCAGCCCCAGCATTTT
CASSPQEGNQPQHF
>TRBV7-3|TRBD2|TRBJ2-3|few
TGTGCCAGCAGCCCCAGCGGGGCCCCCACAGATACGCAGTATTTT
CASSPSGAPTDTQYF
>TRBV15|TRBD2|TRBJ2-1|-
TGTGCCACCAGCAACTCTAGCGGGGGGGCCGATGAGCAGTTCTTC
CATSNSSGGADEQFF
>TRBV14|TRBD1|TRBJ2-1|-
TGTGCCAGCAGCCAATCTAGGGCATCTGTACAGGGGATGGTCAATGAGCAGTTCTTC
CASSQSRASVQGMVNEQFF
>TRBV18|-|TRBJ1-1|once
TGTGCCAGCTCCTCCCAGAGCAGGGGCCCCATGAACACTGAAGCTTTCTTT
CASSSQSRGPMNTEAFF
>TRBV5-4|-|TRBJ1-2|-
TGTGCCAGCAGCCCCGATCCAGGCGCCGGCTACACCTTC
CASSPDPGAGYTF
>TRBV5-1|-|TRBJ2-1|-
TGCGCCAGCAGCCGTGAGTACAATGAGCAGTTCTTC
CASSREYNEQFF
>TRBV3-1/TRBV3-2|-|TRBJ1-1|-
TGTGCCAGCAGCCAAGTCGTCGGGGCTGAAGCTTTCTTT
CASSQVVGAEAFF
>TRBV3-1/TRBV3-2|-|TRBJ2-7|-
TGTGCCAGCAGCCCCCCGGGACTCTCCTACGAGCAGTACTTC
CASSPPGLSYEQYF
>TRBV7-9|-|TRBJ1-2|-
TGTGCCAGCAGCTTAGATCGGGGCTACACCTTC
CASSLDRGYTF
>TRBV27|-|TRBJ2-2|-
TGTGCCAGCAGTACCAATGCGGGAACCGGGGAGCTGTTTTTT
CASSTNAGTGELFF
>TRBV4-1|TRBD2|TRBJ2-5|-
TGCGCCAGCAGCCAAGATAGGGGACTAGCGGGAGAGACCCAGTACTTC
CASSQDRGLAGETQYF
>TRBV28|TRBD1|TRBJ1-4|-
TGTGCCAGCACCCAATCGGGGACAGGGGACGAAAAACTGTTTTTT
CASTQSGTGDEKLFF
>TRBV5-1|TRBD1|TRBJ2-7|-
TGCGCCAGCAGCTCCCGGGACAGGGTCTCCCAGCAGTACTTC
CASSSRDRVSQQYF
>TRBV5-1|-|TRBJ1-1|-
TGCGCCAGCAGCGGGAGTTGGGCGGCTGAAGCTTTCTTT
CASSGSWAAEAFF
>TRBV5-1|-|TRBJ2-3|-
TGCGCCAGCAGCTTGAAGGGAGGGGGGTATGATACGCAGTATTTT
CASSLKGGGYDTQYF
>TRBV12-5|TRBD2|TRBJ2-1|few
TGTGCTAGTGGTCTATCTGCGGGGGTGGCTGAGCAGTTCTTC
CASGLSAGVAEQFF
>TRBV2|-|TRBJ1-3|-
TGTGCCAGCAGTGCTTCGAGCTCTGGAAACACCATATATTTT
CASSASSSGNTIYF
>TRBV19|-|TRBJ2-6|-
TGTGCCAGCACCAGTGAATCTGGGGCCAACGTCCTGACTTTC
CASTSESGANVLTF
>TRBV18|TRBD1|TRBJ2-7|-
TGTGCCAGCTCACCGATTGGACAGGGTAGCAACGAGCAGTACTTC
CASSPIGQGSNEQYF
>TRBV29-1|-|TRBJ2-7|few
TGCAGCGTTGCCCCGAAGGGTGGAGGCTACGAGCAGTACTTC
CSVAPKGGGYEQYF
>TRBV7-5|-|TRBJ2-1|-
TGTGCCAGAAGGGGCCGGGACAGCTCCTACAATGAGCAGTTCTTC
CARRGRDSSYNEQFF
>TRBV6-5|TRBD2|TRBJ2-3|-
TGTGCCAGCAGTATACTAGCGGGGGGCACAGATACGCAGTATTTT
CASSILAGGTDTQYF
>TRBV19|TRBD1|TRBJ1-2|-
TGTGCCAGTAGTAGAGCCGGGACAGGGATGTATGGCTACACCTTC
CASSRAGTGMYGYTF
>TRBV7-3|-|TRBJ1-1|-
TGTGCCAGCAGCATGACAGGGAACACTGAAGCTTTCTTT
CASSMTGNTEAFF
>TRBV10-2|-|TRBJ1-2|-
TGCGCCAGCGAAGGGGTTGACTATGGCTACACCTTC
CASEGVDYGYTF
>TRBV13|-|TRBJ2-2|-
TGTGCCAGCAGCTTAGACAGGGTGGCCACCGGGGAGCTGTTTTTT
CASSLDRVATGELFF
>TRBV9|TRBD1|TRBJ1-1|few
TGTGCCAGCAGCGAGTGGACAGGGGTGAACACTGAAGCTTTCTTT
CASSEWTGVNTEAFF
>TRBV27|-|TRBJ1-5|-
TGTGCCAGCAGCCTACGGGGGGGAGGGACCAATCAGCCCCAGCATTTT
CASSLRGGGTNQPQHF
>TRBV11-2|-|TRBJ1-6|-
TGTGCCAGCAGCTTAGATCCCCGCTATAATTCACCCCTCCACTTT
CASSLDPRYNSPLHF
>TRBV29-1|-|TRBJ1-1|few
TGCAGCGTTGGAAAACGCGGGGCGAACACTGAAGCTTTCTTT
CSVGKRGANTEAFF
>TRBV30|TRBD1|TRBJ2-5|-
TGTGCCTGGAGTGTAACGGCAGGGGGCCAGACCCAGTACTTC
CAWSVTAGGQTQYF
>TRBV28|TRBD1|TRBJ1-2|-
TGTGCCAGCACCACAACCGGGACAGTATCGGGCTACACCTTC
CASTTTGTVSGYTF
>TRBV6-6|-|TRBJ1-1|-
TGTGCCAGCAGTTACCCGTCCGGGGGTGAAGCTTTCTTT
CASSYPSGGEAFF